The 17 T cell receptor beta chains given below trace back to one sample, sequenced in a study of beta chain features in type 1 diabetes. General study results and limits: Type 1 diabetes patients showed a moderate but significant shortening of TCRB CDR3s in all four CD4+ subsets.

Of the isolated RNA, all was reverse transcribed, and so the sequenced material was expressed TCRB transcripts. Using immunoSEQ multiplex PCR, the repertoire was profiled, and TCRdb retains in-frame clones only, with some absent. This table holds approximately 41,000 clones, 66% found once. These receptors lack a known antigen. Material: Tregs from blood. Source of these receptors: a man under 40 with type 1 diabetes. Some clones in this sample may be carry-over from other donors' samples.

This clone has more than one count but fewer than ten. The CDR3 loop reads CASSRGGAYGLEQFF. For the CDR3, the DNA is TGTGCCAGCAGCCGAGGGGGGGCCTACGGGCTTGAGCAGTTCTTC. The rearrangement uses TRBV7-2 and TRBJ2-1; tentative D call: TRBD2 (7 bases). V shed 5 bases and J shed 9 bases, with 20 bases lying between them. Germline-derived CDR1 and CDR2 are SGHTA and FQGNSA. The CDR3 contains 15 residues.

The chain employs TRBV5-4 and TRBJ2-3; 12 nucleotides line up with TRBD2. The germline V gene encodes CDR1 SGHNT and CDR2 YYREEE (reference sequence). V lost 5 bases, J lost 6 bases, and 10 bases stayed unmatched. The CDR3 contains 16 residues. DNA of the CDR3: TGTGCCAGCAGTTGGACTAGCGGGGATAGGTCGGATACGCAGTATTTT. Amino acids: CASSWTSGDRSDTQYF.

The CDR3 sequence is CASSRWEVMAFF. The CDR3 DNA is TGTGCCAGCAGTCGTTGGGAGGTGATGGCTTTCTTT. This chain links TRBV11-2 with TRBJ1-1; unclear D gene. The V end lost 6 bases, the J end lost 11 bases, and 16 bases lay between the germline ends. Germline-derived CDR1 and CDR2 are SGHAT and FQNNGV. The CDR3 has 12 amino acids.

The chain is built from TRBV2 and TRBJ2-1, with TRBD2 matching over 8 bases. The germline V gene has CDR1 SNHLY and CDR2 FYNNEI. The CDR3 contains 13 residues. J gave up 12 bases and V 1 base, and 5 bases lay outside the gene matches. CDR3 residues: CASSEGLAGLQFF. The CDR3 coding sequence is TGTGCCAGCAGTGAAGGGCTAGCGGGCTTGCAGTTCTTC.

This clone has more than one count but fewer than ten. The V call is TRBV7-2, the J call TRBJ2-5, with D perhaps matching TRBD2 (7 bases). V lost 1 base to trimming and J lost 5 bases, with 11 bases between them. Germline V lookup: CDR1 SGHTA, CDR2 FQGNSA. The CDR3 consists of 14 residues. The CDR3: CASSLVGGRETQYF. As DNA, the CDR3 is TGTGCCAGCAGCTTAGTGGGGGGGCGGGAGACCCAGTACTTC.

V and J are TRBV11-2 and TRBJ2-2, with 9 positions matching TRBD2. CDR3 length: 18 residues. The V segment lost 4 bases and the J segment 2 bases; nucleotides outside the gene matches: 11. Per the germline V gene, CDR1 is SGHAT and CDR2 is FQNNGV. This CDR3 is CASSSVAGATTNTGELFF. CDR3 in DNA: TGTGCCAGCAGCTCTGTAGCGGGGGCCACGACTAACACCGGGGAGCTGTTTTTT.

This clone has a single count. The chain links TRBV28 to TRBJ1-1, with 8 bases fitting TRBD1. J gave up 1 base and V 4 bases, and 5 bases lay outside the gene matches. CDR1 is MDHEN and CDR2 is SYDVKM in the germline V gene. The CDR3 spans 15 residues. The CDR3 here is CASSSTGTGNTEAFF. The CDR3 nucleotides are TGTGCCAGCAGTTCTACCGGGACAGGGAACACTGAAGCTTTCTTT.

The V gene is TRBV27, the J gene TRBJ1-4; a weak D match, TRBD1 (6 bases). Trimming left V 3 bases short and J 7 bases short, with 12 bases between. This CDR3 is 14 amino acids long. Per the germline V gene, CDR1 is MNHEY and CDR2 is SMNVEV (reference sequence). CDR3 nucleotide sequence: TGTGCCAGCAGTTTCGGCGGGGGCAGTGAAAAACTGTTTTTT. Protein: CASSFGGGSEKLFF.

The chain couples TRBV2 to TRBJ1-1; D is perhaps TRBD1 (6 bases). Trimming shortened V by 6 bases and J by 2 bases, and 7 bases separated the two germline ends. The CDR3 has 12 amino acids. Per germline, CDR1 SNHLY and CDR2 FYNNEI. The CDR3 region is CASRDSNTEAFF. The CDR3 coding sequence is TGTGCCAGCAGGGACAGCAACACTGAAGCTTTCTTT. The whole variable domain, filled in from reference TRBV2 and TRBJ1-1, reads EPEVTQTPSHQVTQMGQEVILRCVPISNHLYFYWYRQILGQKVEFLVSFYNNEISEKSEIFDDQFSVERPDGSNFTLKIRSTKLEDSAMYFCASRDSNTEAFFGQGTRLTVV.

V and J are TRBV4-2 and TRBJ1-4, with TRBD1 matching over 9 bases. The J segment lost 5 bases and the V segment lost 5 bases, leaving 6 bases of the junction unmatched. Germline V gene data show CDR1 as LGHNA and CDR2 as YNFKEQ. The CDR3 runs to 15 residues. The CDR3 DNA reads TGTGCCAGCAGCGGACAGACAGGGGGAAATGAAAAACTGTTTTTT. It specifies CASSGQTGGNEKLFF.

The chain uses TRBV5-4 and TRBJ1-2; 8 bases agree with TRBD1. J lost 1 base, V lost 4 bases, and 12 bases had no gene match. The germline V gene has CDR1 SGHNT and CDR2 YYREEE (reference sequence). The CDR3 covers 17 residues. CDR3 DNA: TGTGCCAGCAGCCCTGAACCTTCTGGACAGGGTAACTATGGCTACACCTTC. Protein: CASSPEPSGQGNYGYTF.

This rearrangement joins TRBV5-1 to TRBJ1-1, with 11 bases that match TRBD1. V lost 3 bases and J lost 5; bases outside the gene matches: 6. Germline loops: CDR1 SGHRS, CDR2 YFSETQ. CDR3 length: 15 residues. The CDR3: CASSSGQGARTEAFF. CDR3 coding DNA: TGCGCCAGCAGCTCTGGACAGGGGGCTAGAACTGAAGCTTTCTTT. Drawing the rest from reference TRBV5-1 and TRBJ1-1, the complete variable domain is KAGVTQTPRYLIKTRGQQVTLSCSPISGHRSVSWYQQTPGQGLQFLFEYFSETQRNKGNFPGRFSGRQFSNSRSEMNVSTLELGDSALYLCASSSGQGARTEAFFGQGTRLTVV.

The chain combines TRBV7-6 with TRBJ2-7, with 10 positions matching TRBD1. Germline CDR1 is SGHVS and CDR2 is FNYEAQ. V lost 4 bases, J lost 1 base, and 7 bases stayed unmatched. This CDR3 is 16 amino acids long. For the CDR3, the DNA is TGTGCCAGCAGCTCACTTCCGGGACAGGGGTCCTACGAGCAGTACTTC. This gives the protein CASSSLPGQGSYEQYF.

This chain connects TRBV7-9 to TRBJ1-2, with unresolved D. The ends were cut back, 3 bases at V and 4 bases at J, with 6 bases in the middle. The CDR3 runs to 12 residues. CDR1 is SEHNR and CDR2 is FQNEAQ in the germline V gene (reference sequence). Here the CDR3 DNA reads TGTGCCAGCAGCTTTAGCCTCTATGGCTACACCTTC. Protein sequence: CASSFSLYGYTF.

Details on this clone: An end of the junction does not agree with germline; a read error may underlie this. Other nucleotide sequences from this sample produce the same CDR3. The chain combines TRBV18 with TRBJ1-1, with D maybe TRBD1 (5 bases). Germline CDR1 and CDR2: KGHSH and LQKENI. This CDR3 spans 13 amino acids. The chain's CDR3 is CASSLLGLEGPRF. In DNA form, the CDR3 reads TGTGCCAGCTCACTGTTGGGTCTGGAGGGACCGCGGTTT.

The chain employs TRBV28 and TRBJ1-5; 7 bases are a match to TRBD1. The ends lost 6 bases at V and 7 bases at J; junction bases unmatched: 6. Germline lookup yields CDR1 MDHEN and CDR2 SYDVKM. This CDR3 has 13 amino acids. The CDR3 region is CASSQQGSQPQHF. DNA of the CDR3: TGTGCCAGCAGCCAACAGGGGAGCCAGCCCCAGCATTTT.

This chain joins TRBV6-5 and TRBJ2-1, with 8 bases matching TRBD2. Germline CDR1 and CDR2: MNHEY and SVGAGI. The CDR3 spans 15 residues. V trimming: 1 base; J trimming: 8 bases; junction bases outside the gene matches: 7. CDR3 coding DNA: TGTGCCAGCAGTTACTTACGGGGGGGCTCCTATGAGCAGTTCTTC. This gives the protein CASSYLRGGSYEQFF.